The rows below give T cell receptor beta chains drawn from one sample of a study of T cell responses to AZD1222 COVID-19 vaccine. Produced via immunoSEQ multiplex PCR; TCRdb's table is partial and in-frame only. The sample records 120,000 or so clones, approximately 80% being singletons. The material sequenced was peripheral blood, taken 28 days after the second AZD1222 dose. The receptors stem from an adult who received the AZD1222 COVID-19 vaccine. Both conserved end residues are part of each CDR3. A D gene is named only where the DNA matches it firmly. Clone size appears in some rows only: once, few, many, or a class for an expanded clone.

>TRBD1|TRBJ1-2|NA|TRBV6-5
TGTGCCAGCACCCGGACAGGGGGCGGAGGCTATGGCTACACCTTC
CASTRTGGGGYGYTF
>NA|TRBJ1-1|NA|TRBV3-1/TRBV3-2
TGTGCCAGCAGCCAAGGGGGGACTGAAGCTTTCTTT
CASSQGGTEAFF
>NA|TRBJ1-4|once|TRBV19
TGTGCCAGTAGTATCAGGTCCATTAATGAAAAACTGTTTTTT
CASSIRSINEKLFF
>TRBD2|TRBJ2-6|NA|TRBV5-6
TGTGCCAGCAGCCCGAGCGGGGGCGGCACTGGGGCCAACGTCCTGACTTTC
CASSPSGGGTGANVLTF
>NA|TRBJ1-2|NA|TRBV7-9
TGTGCCAGCAGCCTAAGGTGGGATGGCTACACCTTC
CASSLRWDGYTF
>NA|TRBJ1-6|NA|TRBV7-9
TGTGCCAGCAGCCCCGGGGGCAGGGCCCCCCTCCACTTT
CASSPGGRAPLHF
>NA|TRBJ1-1|many|TRBV4-2
TGTGCCAGCAGCCAAGAAAGGGGGAACACTGAAGCTTTCTTT
CASSQERGNTEAFF
>NA|TRBJ2-7|NA|TRBV19
TGTGCCAGTAGTAAGATGTGGCAGGGGGGCTACGAGCAGTACTTC
CASSKMWQGGYEQYF
>NA|TRBJ1-1|few|TRBV19
TGTGCCAGTGGACGGGGGGCGAGCAGCCCTAACACTGAAGCTTTCTTT
CASGRGASSPNTEAFF
>NA|TRBJ2-5|NA|TRBV6-6
TGTGCCAGCAGGTCGCAACGTGCACAAGAGACCCAGTACTTC
CASRSQRAQETQYF
>NA|TRBJ2-2|NA|TRBV19
TGTGCCAGTAGTATGCCCGGCCAGGGGAACACCGGGGAGCTGTTTTTT
CASSMPGQGNTGELFF
>NA|TRBJ1-2|NA|TRBV6-1
TGTGCCAGCAGTGAAGTGGGGGCGGAGTATGGCTACACCTTC
CASSEVGAEYGYTF
>TRBD1|TRBJ2-1|NA|TRBV6-5
TGTGCCAGCAGTTACTCGAGACAGGGGGCAGGCAATGAGCAGTTCTTC
CASSYSRQGAGNEQFF
>TRBD2|TRBJ2-7|once|TRBV5-6
TGTGCCAGCAGCCCCTACAATAGCGGGCGGGTGAACGAGCAGTACTTC
CASSPYNSGRVNEQYF
>TRBD1|TRBJ1-5|NA|TRBV12-3/TRBV12-4
TGTGCCAGCAGTTTAGCGGGGACAGGCCTCCAGCATTTT
CASSLAGTGLQHF
>TRBD1|TRBJ1-1|NA|TRBV7-9
TGTGCCAGCAGCCCCAGCCCCGGGACAGGGGCGAACACTGAAGCTTTCTTT
CASSPSPGTGANTEAFF
>NA|TRBJ1-3|NA|TRBV5-5
TGTGCCAGCAGCTTGGTGGGCAGGCCGTCCTCTGGAAACACCATATATTTT
CASSLVGRPSSGNTIYF
>NA|TRBJ2-7|NA|TRBV28
TGTGCCAGCACCCGCGGGGTCGGCGAGCAGTACTTC
CASTRGVGEQYF
>TRBD1|TRBJ1-1|NA|TRBV4-3
TGCGCCAGCAGCCATGGACAGGGATTATCGATCACTGAAGCTTTCTTT
CASSHGQGLSITEAFF
>NA|TRBJ1-1|few|TRBV4-1
TGCGCCAGCAGCCAGCCATCCATCGGGCCGAACACTGAAGCTTTCTTT
CASSQPSIGPNTEAFF
>TRBD2|TRBJ2-5|few|TRBV7-9
TGTGCCAGCAGCCCCCGGGGGGGTGTGGAGACCCAGTACTTC
CASSPRGGVETQYF
>NA|TRBJ2-1|few|TRBV6-4
TGTGCCAGCAGTGACTCGGAGTGGAATGAGCAGTTCTTC
CASSDSEWNEQFF
>TRBD2|TRBJ2-7|NA|TRBV5-1
TGCGCCAGCAGCTTCGGAGCGGGAACGACGGGGGAGCAGTACTTC
CASSFGAGTTGEQYF
>TRBD1|TRBJ2-3|NA|TRBV29-1
TGCAGCGTGGGACAGGGGGCGACCGAAGATACGCAGTATTTT
CSVGQGATEDTQYF
>NA|TRBJ2-3|NA|TRBV18
TGTGCCAGCTCAGAAATAGGGCAAAGGCCGGATACGCAGTATTTT
CASSEIGQRPDTQYF
>TRBD2|TRBJ2-1|NA|TRBV7-2
TGTGCCAGCAGCTCCGCCCTAGCGGGGGAGCAGTTCTTC
CASSSALAGEQFF
>NA|TRBJ2-3|NA|TRBV4-1
TGCGCCAGCAGCCAAGGTTTCGATACGCAGTATTTT
CASSQGFDTQYF
>TRBD1|TRBJ2-2|NA|TRBV7-7
TGTGCTAGCAGCTTAACAGGGGGCTCAAACACCGGGGAGCTGTTTTTT
CASSLTGGSNTGELFF
>NA|TRBJ1-5|NA|TRBV10-3
TGTGCCATCAGGAAGGGTCCCAATCAGCCCCAGCATTTT
CAIRKGPNQPQHF
>NA|TRBJ1-2|NA|TRBV3-1/TRBV3-2
TGTGCCAGCAGCTCACACTGGACGGAGTTGTACTTC
CASSSHWTELYF
>TRBD2|TRBJ2-3|once|TRBV7-2
TGTGCCAGCAGCTTATGGCGGGGGGGTATAGATACGCAGTATTTT
CASSLWRGGIDTQYF
>NA|TRBJ1-3|NA|TRBV30
TGTGCCTGGAGTAACCTCGGAAACACCATATATTTT
CAWSNLGNTIYF
>TRBD1|TRBJ1-5|NA|TRBV4-2
TGTGCCAGCAGCCAAATGTACAGGGGAGACCAGCCCCAGCATTTT
CASSQMYRGDQPQHF
>TRBD1|TRBJ1-5|NA|TRBV7-2
TGTGCCAGCAGCCCAGGGGGCCGGAGCAATCAGCCCCAGCATTTT
CASSPGGRSNQPQHF
>TRBD2|TRBJ2-7|NA|TRBV27
TGTGCCAGCAGTATCCTAGCGGGGGCCTACGAGCAGTACTTC
CASSILAGAYEQYF
>NA|TRBJ1-2|few|TRBV19
TGTGCCAGTACACGGGCCAACGGAGGACGTAACTATGGCTACACCTTC
CASTRANGGRNYGYTF
>TRBD1|TRBJ1-6|NA|TRBV28
TGTGCCAGCAGTTTCGTACTTACAGGGGAAGGGATAACCCCTAGTTATAATTCACCCCTCCACTTT
CASSFVLTGEGITPSYNSPLHF
>NA|TRBJ1-4|NA|TRBV12-3/TRBV12-4
TGTGCCAGCAGTTTATCGAATGAAAAACTGTTTTTT
CASSLSNEKLFF
>NA|TRBJ1-2|NA|TRBV9
TGTGCCAGCAGCACTCGGACGGACTACTATGGCTACACCTTC
CASSTRTDYYGYTF
>TRBD1|TRBJ1-4|NA|TRBV3-1/TRBV3-2
TGTGCCAGCAGTCTCGGACAGGGTGGAGAAAAACTGTTTTTT
CASSLGQGGEKLFF
>NA|TRBJ2-7|NA|TRBV18
TGTGCCAGCTCACCACCGTATGGGGCTGTACGCGAGCAGTACTTC
CASSPPYGAVREQYF
>TRBD2|TRBJ2-2|few|TRBV5-1
TGCGCCAGCAGGACTGAGCGGGGGAAGTCCGGGGAGCTGTTTTTT
CASRTERGKSGELFF
>NA|TRBJ1-3|NA|TRBV15
TGTGCCACCAGCAGAGCCCCGGGAGACACCATATATTTT
CATSRAPGDTIYF
>NA|TRBJ2-7|NA|TRBV7-2
TGTGCCAGCAGCTTAAGTTCAGGGGCCTACGAGCAGTACTTC
CASSLSSGAYEQYF
>NA|TRBJ1-1|NA|TRBV12-3/TRBV12-4
TGTGCCAGCAGTTCAGGGATCACTGAAGCTTTCTTT
CASSSGITEAFF
>TRBD1|TRBJ2-5|NA|TRBV7-7
TGTGCTAGCAACCCGCGCGGACAGGGGGAGACCCAGTACTTC
CASNPRGQGETQYF
>NA|TRBJ1-1|NA|TRBV6-5
TGTGCCAGCTCTTTAAACCGACAGAAGAACACTGAAGCTTTCTTT
CASSLNRQKNTEAFF
>NA|TRBJ2-4|NA|TRBV27
TGTGCCAGCAGTTTAACTAGACTAGCCAAAAACATTCAGTACTTC
CASSLTRLAKNIQYF
>NA|TRBJ2-5|NA|TRBV3-1/TRBV3-2
TGTGCCAGCAGCCAAGATTCGAGGGGGGAGACCCAGTACTTC
CASSQDSRGETQYF
>NA|TRBJ1-6|once|TRBV5-8
TGTGCCAGCAGCCAAGGGGGGGGAGGTTCACCCCTCCACTTT
CASSQGGGGSPLHF
>NA|TRBJ1-2|NA|TRBV6-5
TGTGCCAGCAGTTATCGGCGTACAGAGTCCTATGGCTACACCTTC
CASSYRRTESYGYTF
>NA|TRBJ1-4|NA|TRBV9
TGTGCCAGCAGCGTCGGTCAGGGGACTAATGAAAAACTGTTTTTT
CASSVGQGTNEKLFF
>TRBD1|TRBJ2-7|NA|TRBV7-8
TGTGCCAGCAGCGACCGGATGAGGGGGCGAGAGCAGTACTTC
CASSDRMRGREQYF